This passage covers 11 T cell receptor beta chains from one sample sequenced in a study of cytomegalovirus exposure and HLA in healthy donors. In the PCR, 60 Vbeta and 13 Jbeta primers were used. Produced via immunoSEQ multiplex PCR; TCRdb's table is partial and in-frame only. This repertoire shows around 130,000 clones, 60% to 80% found once; its top ten account for 0.94%. What was sequenced was PBMCs. Source of these receptors: a woman in her sixties in good health and CMV-seronegative.

The rearrangement uses TRBV9 and TRBJ2-4; possibly TRBD2 for D (6 bases). Germline-derived CDR1 and CDR2 are SGDLS and YYNGEE. V lost 5 bases, J lost 8 bases, and 14 bases lay in between. The CDR3 is made up of 13 amino acids. The CDR3 loop reads CASSHGTRDIQYF. CDR3 bases: TGTGCCAGCAGTCATGGGACTCGGGACATTCAGTACTTC.

V is TRBV9 and J is TRBJ2-2, with 7 positions matching TRBD2. The CDR3 runs to 17 residues. J lost 0 bases, V lost 0 bases, and 5 bases had no gene match. CDR1 is SGDLS, CDR2 YYNGEE, per germline. The CDR3 loop is CASSVEAGRANTGELFF. CDR3 in DNA: TGTGCCAGCAGCGTAGAAGCGGGACGCGCGAACACCGGGGAGCTGTTTTTT.

This clone has a handful of counts. The chain carries TRBV4-1 and TRBJ2-3; TRBD2 matches at 10 bases. CDR1 is MGHRA, CDR2 YSYEKL, per germline. V lost 0 bases and J lost 3; bases outside the gene matches: 6. The CDR3 is 17 residues long. CDR3 in amino acids: CASSQDRTSGMTDTQYF. Here the CDR3 DNA reads TGCGCCAGCAGCCAAGATCGAACTAGCGGGATGACAGATACGCAGTATTTT.

The gene calls are TRBV2 and TRBJ1-6; 8 nucleotides align to TRBD1. The CDR3 runs 17 residues. CDR1 is SNHLY and CDR2 is FYNNEI in the germline V gene. The trim removed 6 bases at V and 8 bases at J, leaving 15 bases unmatched. The CDR3 reads CASSQPTRGQWDSPLHF. The CDR3 coding sequence is TGTGCCAGCAGCCAACCGACCAGGGGGCAATGGGATTCACCCCTCCACTTT.

The rearrangement joins TRBV7-3 to TRBJ2-5, with D possibly being TRBD2 (5 bases). V was shortened by 2 bases and J by 4 bases, with 8 bases between the two germline ends. The CDR3 consists of 13 residues. Germline loops: CDR1 SGHTA, CDR2 FQGTGA. This chain's CDR3 is CASSLSRGETQYF. DNA of the CDR3: TGTGCCAGCAGCTTATCCCGGGGAGAGACCCAGTACTTC.

The sample holds a few counts of this clone. V usage is TRBV27 and J usage is TRBJ1-6; 8 nucleotides match TRBD1. The CDR3 is 14 amino acids. Germline CDR1 MNHEY, CDR2 SMNVEV (reference sequence). The trim removed 2 bases at V and 7 bases at J, leaving 1 base unmatched. The CDR3: CASSLRQGNSPLHF. CDR3 in DNA: TGTGCCAGCAGTTTACGACAGGGGAATTCACCCCTCCACTTT.

This clone was counted once. The chain employs TRBV5-6 and TRBJ1-6; D gene unclear. The CDR3 consists of 13 residues. V dropped 2 bases and J dropped 9 bases, with 9 bases sitting between them. CDR1 and CDR2 from the germline V gene are SGHDT and YYEEEE. CDR3 nucleotides: TGTGCCAGCAGCTTTTTTGGGAGTTCACCCCTCCACTTT. As protein: CASSFFGSSPLHF.

The chain has TRBV10-1 and TRBJ2-2; 8 bases are a match to TRBD2. CDR3 length equals 19 residues. Per the germline V gene, CDR1 is WNHNN and CDR2 is SYGVQD (reference sequence). The V gene end was trimmed by 6 bases and the J gene end by 3 bases; junction bases not matched to a gene: 18. The CDR3 DNA follows: TGCGCCAGCAGCCCGGGGGGGCTAGGACTAACGATTCACACCGGGGAGCTGTTTTTT. Residues: CASSPGGLGLTIHTGELFF.

The chain combines TRBV6-6 with TRBJ2-7; TRBD2 agrees at 7 bases. There are 15 residues in the CDR3. CDR1 is MNHNY, CDR2 SVGAGI, per germline (reference sequence). J lost 2 bases, V lost 2 bases, and 6 bases had no gene match. CDR3 coding DNA: TGTGCCAGCAGTTACACCTTAGCGGGCGCCTACGAGCAGTACTTC. It yields the protein CASSYTLAGAYEQYF.

This chain connects TRBV9 to TRBJ2-2; 9 nucleotides agree with TRBD2. V shed 0 bases and J 6 bases; nucleotides not matched to a gene: 6. From germline, CDR1 is SGDLS and CDR2 YYNGEE. CDR3 length equals 16 residues. CDR3 DNA sequence: TGTGCCAGCAGCGTAGCGGGCGGGGGGGCCTCCGGGGAGCTGTTTTTT. Its protein is CASSVAGGGASGELFF.

The V call is TRBV6-1, the J call TRBJ2-7; the match to TRBD2 covers 8 bases. The CDR3 runs 19 residues. Germline values: CDR1 MNHNS, CDR2 SASEGT. The junction had 19 bases not matched to a gene; V was cut back by 2 bases and J by 4 bases. CDR3 DNA: TGTGCCAGCAGTGAAACGGCCTCTCTTTGGGGGACTAGAGGGTACGAGCAGTACTTC. It translates to CASSETASLWGTRGYEQYF.